This is a list of T cell receptor beta chains from one sample in a study of low-dose radiotherapy and immunotherapy resistance in tumors. TCRdb reanalysed the reads using MiXCR and keeps one entry per CDR3 protein. Of about 97,000 distinct CDR3 sequences in the sample, around 20% are singletons; the top ten hold about 4%. The source material was PBMCs, sampled after low-dose radiotherapy plus immunotherapy. The receptors derive from a male donor with prostate cancer. CDR3s include the opening cysteine and the closing phenylalanine or tryptophan. The D gene is left open where the match is weak. The size of a clone is reported for some rows only, either as once, few or many, or as a class for expanded clones.

clone_size	d_call	v_call	j_call	cdr3_aa	cdr3_nt
.	.	TRBV20-1	TRBJ2-7	CSAWGLYEQYF	TGCAGTGCTTGGGGGCTCTACGAGCAGTACTTC
many	.	TRBV11-2	TRBJ1-6	CASSLDGFGNSPLHF	TGTGCCAGCAGCTTAGATGGATTTGGTAATTCACCCCTCCACTTT
many	.	TRBV3-1	TRBJ2-1	CASSRAGGINEQFF	TGTGCCAGCAGCCGAGCTGGGGGGATCAATGAGCAGTTCTTC
many	.	TRBV9	TRBJ2-3	CASSVEGQTADTQYF	TGTGCCAGCAGCGTAGAGGGGCAAACGGCAGATACGCAGTATTTT
.	.	TRBV9	TRBJ1-6	CASSVAAGAIYNSPLHF	TGTGCCAGCAGCGTAGCGGCAGGAGCAATTTATAATTCACCCCTCCACTTT
many	.	TRBV11-1	TRBJ2-3	CASSLSLGTDTQYF	TGTGCCAGCAGCTTAAGTCTAGGTACAGATACGCAGTATTTT
.	TRBD2	TRBV7-6	TRBJ2-1	CASSFETGTNNEQFF	TGTGCCAGCAGCTTCGAAACCGGGACTAACAATGAGCAGTTCTTC
few	.	TRBV5-1	TRBJ2-3	CASSWGGRTDTQYF	TGCGCCAGCAGCTGGGGGGGGCGCACAGATACGCAGTATTTT
many	.	TRBV7-9	TRBJ1-5	CASSRDRGRDTDQPQHF	TGTGCCAGCAGCCGCGACCGGGGCCGGGACACCGATCAGCCCCAGCATTTT
many	TRBD2	TRBV11-3	TRBJ2-1	CASSLDPGVGGGYNEQFF	TGTGCCAGCAGCTTAGATCCGGGGGTGGGCGGGGGGTACAATGAGCAGTTCTTC
once	TRBD2	TRBV3-1	TRBJ2-3	CASSRLPSGRTDTQYF	TGTGCCAGCAGCCGTCTGCCTAGCGGGAGGACGGATACGCAGTATTTT
many	.	TRBV24-1	TRBJ2-1	CATSDGPSREQFF	TGTGCCACCAGTGATGGGCCTTCCCGTGAGCAGTTCTTC
many	.	TRBV4-1	TRBJ2-1	CASSQGSVAESYNEQFF	TGCGCCAGCAGCCAGGGATCGGTGGCCGAGAGCTACAATGAGCAGTTCTTC
.	.	TRBV5-1	TRBJ2-3	CASSLQGRDTQYF	TGCGCCAGCAGCTTACAGGGTAGGGATACGCAGTATTTT
once	.	TRBV4-3	TRBJ2-4	CASSRGGEGKNIQYF	TGCGCCAGCAGCCGGGGGGGCGAGGGCAAAAACATTCAGTACTTC
many	TRBD2	TRBV10-2	TRBJ2-7	CASRFLAGELYEQYF	TGCGCCAGCAGATTTCTAGCGGGGGAGCTCTACGAGCAGTACTTC
many	.	TRBV2	TRBJ2-7	CASSPPAVITYEQYF	TGTGCCAGCAGTCCTCCCGCCGTGATCACCTACGAGCAGTACTTC
many	TRBD1	TRBV29-1	TRBJ1-2	CSVGGTQGAAYGYTF	TGCAGCGTTGGGGGGACACAGGGGGCGGCCTATGGCTACACCTTC
few	.	TRBV3-1	TRBJ1-2	CASSEQGLGGYTF	TGTGCCAGCAGCGAACAGGGATTGGGTGGCTACACCTTC
many	TRBD1	TRBV5-5	TRBJ2-2	CASSLRRGPSTGELFF	TGTGCCAGCAGCCTCCGCAGGGGGCCAAGCACCGGGGAGCTGTTTTTT
many	.	TRBV29-1	TRBJ1-1	CSVGSNTEAFF	TGCAGCGTTGGGAGCAACACTGAAGCTTTCTTT
many	TRBD1	TRBV19	TRBJ1-5	CASSVTGGNQPQHF	TGTGCCAGTAGTGTGACAGGGGGCAATCAGCCCCAGCATTTT
.	.	TRBV3-1	TRBJ1-1	CASTKNYRDVTEAFF	TGTGCCAGCACCAAAAACTACAGGGATGTCACTGAAGCTTTCTTT
many	.	TRBV10-3	TRBJ2-7	CAIRGGGGEQYF	TGTGCCATCAGGGGAGGGGGCGGCGAGCAGTACTTC
many	TRBD2	TRBV7-2	TRBJ2-1	CASRPGGNEQFF	TGTGCCAGCAGGCCGGGGGGGAATGAGCAGTTCTTC
.	TRBD1	TRBV19	TRBJ1-1	CASSSRDRGRYTEAFF	TGTGCCAGTAGTAGCCGGGACAGGGGGCGGTACACTGAAGCTTTCTTT
many	TRBD2	TRBV20-1	TRBJ2-1	CSARTPTGLAGNEQFF	TGCAGTGCTAGAACCCCTACCGGACTAGCGGGCAATGAGCAGTTCTTC
many	TRBD2	TRBV5-1	TRBJ2-1	CASSWTSGGNEQFF	TGTGCCAGCAGCTGGACTAGCGGGGGGAATGAGCAGTTCTTC
many	TRBD2	TRBV7-3	TRBJ2-3	CASSLTGLAGGTQYF	TGTGCCAGCAGCTTAACTGGTCTAGCGGGAGGTACGCAGTATTTT
many	TRBD1	TRBV3-1	TRBJ1-5	CASTTGDQPQHF	TGTGCCAGCACTACAGGGGACCAGCCCCAGCATTTT
.	.	TRBV4-1	TRBJ1-1	CASSQDPFTLSGTEAFF	TGCGCCAGCAGCCAAGATCCCTTTACACTGTCTGGCACTGAAGCTTTCTTT